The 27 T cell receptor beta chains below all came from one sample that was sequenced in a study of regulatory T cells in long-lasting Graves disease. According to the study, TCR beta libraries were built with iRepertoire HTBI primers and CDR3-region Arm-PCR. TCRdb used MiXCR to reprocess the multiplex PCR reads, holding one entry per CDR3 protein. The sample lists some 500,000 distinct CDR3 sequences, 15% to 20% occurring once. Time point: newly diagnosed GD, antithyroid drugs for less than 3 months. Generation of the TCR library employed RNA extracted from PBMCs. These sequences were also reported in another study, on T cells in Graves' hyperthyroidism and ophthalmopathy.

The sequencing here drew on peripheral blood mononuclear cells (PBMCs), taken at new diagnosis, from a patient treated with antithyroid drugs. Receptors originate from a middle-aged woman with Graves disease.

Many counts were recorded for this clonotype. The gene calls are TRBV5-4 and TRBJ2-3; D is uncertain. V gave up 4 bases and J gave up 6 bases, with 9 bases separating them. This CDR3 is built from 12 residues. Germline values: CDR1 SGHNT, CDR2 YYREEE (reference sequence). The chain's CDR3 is CASSETVDTQYF. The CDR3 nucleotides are TGTGCCAGCAGCGAGACCGTCGATACGCAGTATTTT.

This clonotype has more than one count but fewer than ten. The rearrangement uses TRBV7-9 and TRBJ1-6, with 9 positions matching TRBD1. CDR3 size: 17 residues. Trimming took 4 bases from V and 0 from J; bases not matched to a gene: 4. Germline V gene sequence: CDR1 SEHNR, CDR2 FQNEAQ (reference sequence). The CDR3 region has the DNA TGTGCCAGCAGCTCTGGACAGGGGACCTCCTATAATTCACCCCTCCACTTT. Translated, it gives CASSSGQGTSYNSPLHF.

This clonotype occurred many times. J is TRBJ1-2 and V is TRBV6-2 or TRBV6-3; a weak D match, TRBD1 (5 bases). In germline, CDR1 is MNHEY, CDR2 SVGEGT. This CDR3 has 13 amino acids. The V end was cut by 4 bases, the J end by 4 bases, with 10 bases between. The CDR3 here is CASSSAGFYGYTF. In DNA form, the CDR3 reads TGTGCCAGCAGTTCCGCAGGGTTCTATGGCTACACCTTC.

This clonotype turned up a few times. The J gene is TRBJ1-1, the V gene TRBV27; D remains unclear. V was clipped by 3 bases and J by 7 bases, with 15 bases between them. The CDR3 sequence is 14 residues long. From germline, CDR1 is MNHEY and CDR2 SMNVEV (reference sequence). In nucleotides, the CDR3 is TGTGCCAGCAGTTTCAGAGGCCGAGCTTTTGAAGCTTTCTTT. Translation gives CASSFRGRAFEAFF.

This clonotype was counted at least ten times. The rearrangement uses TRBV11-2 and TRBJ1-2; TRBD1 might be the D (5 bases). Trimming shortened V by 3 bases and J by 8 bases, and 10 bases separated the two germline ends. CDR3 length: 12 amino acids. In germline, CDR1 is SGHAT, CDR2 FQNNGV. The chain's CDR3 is CASSFGAQGYTF. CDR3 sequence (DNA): TGTGCCAGCAGCTTCGGGGCGCAAGGCTACACCTTC.

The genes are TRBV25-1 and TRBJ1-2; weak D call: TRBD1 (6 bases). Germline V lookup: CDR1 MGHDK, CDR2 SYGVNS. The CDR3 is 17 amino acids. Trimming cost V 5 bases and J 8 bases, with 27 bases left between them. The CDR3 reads CASSPTPGGGGKEGYTF. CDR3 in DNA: TGTGCCAGCAGTCCGACCCCCGGGGGGGGGGGCAAGGAGGGCTACACCTTC.

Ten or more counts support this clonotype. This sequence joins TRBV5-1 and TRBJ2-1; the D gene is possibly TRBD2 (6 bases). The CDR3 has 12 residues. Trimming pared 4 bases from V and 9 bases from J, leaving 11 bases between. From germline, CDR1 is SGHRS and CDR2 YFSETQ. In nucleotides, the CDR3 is TGCGCCAGCAGCCTTACTAGCCGTGAGCAGTTCTTC. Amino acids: CASSLTSREQFF.

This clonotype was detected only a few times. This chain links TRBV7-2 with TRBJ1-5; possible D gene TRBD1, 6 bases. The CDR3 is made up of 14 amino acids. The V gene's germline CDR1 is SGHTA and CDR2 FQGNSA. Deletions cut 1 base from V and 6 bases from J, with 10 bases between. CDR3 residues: CASSLGGGLQPQHF. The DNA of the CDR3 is TGTGCCAGCAGCTTAGGGGGGGGGCTTCAGCCCCAGCATTTT. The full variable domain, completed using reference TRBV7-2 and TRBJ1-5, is GAGVSQSPSNKVTEKGKDVELRCDPISGHTALYWYRQSLGQGLEFLIYFQGNSAPDKSGLPSDRFSAERTGGSVSTLTIQRTQQEDSAVYLCASSLGGGLQPQHFGDGTRLSIL.

This chain's CDR3 is CASSEALGGRYEQYF. The CDR3 DNA reads TGTGCCAGCAGTGAAGCGCTGGGGGGCCGGTACGAGCAGTACTTC. The genes are TRBV2 and TRBJ2-7; TRBD1 or TRBD2 may be the D gene (6 bases each). CDR1 and CDR2 from the germline V gene are SNHLY and FYNNEI. The germline V and J ends were trimmed by 0 bases and 4 bases, with 13 bases remaining between them. The CDR3 covers 15 residues.

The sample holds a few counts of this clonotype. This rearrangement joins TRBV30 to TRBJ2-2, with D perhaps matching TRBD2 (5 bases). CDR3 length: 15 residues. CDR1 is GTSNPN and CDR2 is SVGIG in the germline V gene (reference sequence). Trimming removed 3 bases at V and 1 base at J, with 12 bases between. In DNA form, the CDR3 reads TGTGCCTGGAGGGCGGGCCCAGGGAACACCGGGGAGCTGTTTTTT. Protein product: CAWRAGPGNTGELFF.

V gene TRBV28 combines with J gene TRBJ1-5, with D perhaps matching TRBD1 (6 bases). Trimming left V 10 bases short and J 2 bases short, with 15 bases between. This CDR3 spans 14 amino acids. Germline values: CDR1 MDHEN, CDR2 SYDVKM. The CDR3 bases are TGTGCCACCCAACAGGGAGGGGGCAATCAGCCCCAGCATTTT. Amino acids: CATQQGGGNQPQHF.

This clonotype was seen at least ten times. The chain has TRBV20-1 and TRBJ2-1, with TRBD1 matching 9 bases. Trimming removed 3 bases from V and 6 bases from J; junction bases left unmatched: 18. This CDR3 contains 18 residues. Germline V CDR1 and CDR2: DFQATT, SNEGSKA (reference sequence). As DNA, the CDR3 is TGCAGTGCTAGCCGGCAAGTAAAACAGGGGGCGCGTGTCAATGAGCAGTTCTTC. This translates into CSASRQVKQGARVNEQFF.

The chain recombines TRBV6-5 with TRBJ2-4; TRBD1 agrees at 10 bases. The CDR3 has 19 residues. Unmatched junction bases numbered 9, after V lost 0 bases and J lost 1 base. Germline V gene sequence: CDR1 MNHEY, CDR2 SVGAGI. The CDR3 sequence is CASSYSLGTGEAAKNIQYF. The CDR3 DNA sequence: TGTGCCAGCAGTTACTCGTTGGGGACAGGGGAAGCGGCCAAAAACATTCAGTACTTC.

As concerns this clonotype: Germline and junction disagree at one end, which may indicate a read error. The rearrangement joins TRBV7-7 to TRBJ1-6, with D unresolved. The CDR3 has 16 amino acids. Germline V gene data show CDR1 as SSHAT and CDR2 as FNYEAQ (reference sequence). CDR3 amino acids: CASSWYPHSYNSPLHF. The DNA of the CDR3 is TGTGCTAGCAGCTGGTACCCCCACTCCTATAATTCACCCCTCCACTTT.

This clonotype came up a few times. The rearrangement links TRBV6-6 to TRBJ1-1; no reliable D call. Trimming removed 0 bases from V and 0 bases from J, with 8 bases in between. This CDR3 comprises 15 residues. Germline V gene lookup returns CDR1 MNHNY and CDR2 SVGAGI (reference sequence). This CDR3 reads CASSYSGSMNTEAFF. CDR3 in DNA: TGTGCCAGCAGTTACTCGGGCAGTATGAACACTGAAGCTTTCTTT.

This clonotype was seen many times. The CDR3 loop is CASTIIGGNTEAFF. CDR3 DNA: TGTGCCAGCACCATAATAGGGGGGAACACTGAAGCTTTCTTT. The chain employs TRBV12-3 or TRBV12-4 and TRBJ1-1; TRBD1 is a possible D gene (6 bases). The CDR3 runs to 14 residues. The V end was cut by 7 bases, the J end by 1 base, with 13 bases between.

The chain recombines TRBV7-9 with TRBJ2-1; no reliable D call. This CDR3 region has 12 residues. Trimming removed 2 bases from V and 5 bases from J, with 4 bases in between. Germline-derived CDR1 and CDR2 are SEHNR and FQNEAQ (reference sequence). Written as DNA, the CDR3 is TGTGCCAGCAGCTTAATAAACAATGAGCAGTTCTTC. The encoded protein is CASSLINNEQFF.

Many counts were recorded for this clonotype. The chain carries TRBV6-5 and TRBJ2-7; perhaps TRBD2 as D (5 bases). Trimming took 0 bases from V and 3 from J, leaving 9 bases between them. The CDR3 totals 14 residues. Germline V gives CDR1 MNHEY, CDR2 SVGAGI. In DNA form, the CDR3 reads TGTGCCAGCAGTTACTCCTTTCGGGACTACGAGCAGTACTTC. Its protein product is CASSYSFRDYEQYF.

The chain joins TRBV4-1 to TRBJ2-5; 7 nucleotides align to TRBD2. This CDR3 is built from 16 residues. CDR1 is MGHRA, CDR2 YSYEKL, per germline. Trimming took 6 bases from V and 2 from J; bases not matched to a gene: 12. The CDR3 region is CASSPSLTSEQETQYF. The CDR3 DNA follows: TGCGCCAGCAGTCCATCGCTTACTAGCGAACAAGAGACCCAGTACTTC.

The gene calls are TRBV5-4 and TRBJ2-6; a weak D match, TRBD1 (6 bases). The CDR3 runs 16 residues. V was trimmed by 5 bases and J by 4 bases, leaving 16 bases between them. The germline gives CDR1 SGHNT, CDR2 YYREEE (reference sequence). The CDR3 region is CASSPDWDTGANVLTF. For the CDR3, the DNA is TGTGCCAGCAGTCCTGATTGGGACACGGGGGCCAACGTCCTGACTTTC.

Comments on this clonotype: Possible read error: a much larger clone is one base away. CDR3 amino acids: CASSYRGGGYNEQYF. The CDR3 coding sequence is TGTGCCAGCAGTTACCGTGGCGGGGGGTACAATGAGCAGTACTTC. The gene calls are TRBV6-9 and TRBJ2-7, with 8 bases that match TRBD2. Germline V gives CDR1 MNHGY, CDR2 SVAAGI. The CDR3 contains 15 residues. V lost 3 bases and J lost 7; bases outside the gene matches: 11.

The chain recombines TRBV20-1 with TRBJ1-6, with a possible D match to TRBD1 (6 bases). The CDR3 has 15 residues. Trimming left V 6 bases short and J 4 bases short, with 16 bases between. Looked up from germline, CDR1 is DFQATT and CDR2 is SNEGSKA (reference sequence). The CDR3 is CSALGGRLYNSPLHF. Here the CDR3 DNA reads TGCAGTGCCCTCGGGGGGCGCTTATATAATTCACCCCTCCACTTT.

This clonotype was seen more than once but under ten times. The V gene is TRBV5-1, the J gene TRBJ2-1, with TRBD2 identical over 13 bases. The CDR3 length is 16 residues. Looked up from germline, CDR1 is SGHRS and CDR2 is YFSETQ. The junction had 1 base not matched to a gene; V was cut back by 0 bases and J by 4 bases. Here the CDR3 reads CASSLETSGGYNEQFF. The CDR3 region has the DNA TGCGCCAGCAGCTTGGAGACTAGCGGGGGGTACAATGAGCAGTTCTTC.

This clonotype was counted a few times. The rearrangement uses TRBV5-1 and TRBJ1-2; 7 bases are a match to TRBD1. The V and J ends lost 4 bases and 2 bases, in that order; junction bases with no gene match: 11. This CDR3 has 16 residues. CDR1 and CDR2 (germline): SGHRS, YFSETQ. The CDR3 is CASSVGQGGSNYGYTF. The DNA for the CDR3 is TGCGCCAGCAGCGTAGGGCAGGGGGGTTCGAACTATGGCTACACCTTC.

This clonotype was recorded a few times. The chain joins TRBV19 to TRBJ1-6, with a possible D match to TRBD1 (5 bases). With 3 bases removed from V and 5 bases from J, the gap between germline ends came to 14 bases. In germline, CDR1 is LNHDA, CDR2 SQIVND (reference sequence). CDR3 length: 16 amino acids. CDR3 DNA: TGTGCCAGTAGTATTGGGGCCGTCATCAATAATTCACCCCTCCACTTT. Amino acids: CASSIGAVINNSPLHF.

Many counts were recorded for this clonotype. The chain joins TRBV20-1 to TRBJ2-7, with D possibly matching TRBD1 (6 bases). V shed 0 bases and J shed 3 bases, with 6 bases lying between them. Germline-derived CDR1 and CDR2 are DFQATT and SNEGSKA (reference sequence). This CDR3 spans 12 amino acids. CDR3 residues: CSAREGGYEQYF. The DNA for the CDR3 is TGCAGTGCTAGAGAAGGGGGCTACGAGCAGTACTTC.

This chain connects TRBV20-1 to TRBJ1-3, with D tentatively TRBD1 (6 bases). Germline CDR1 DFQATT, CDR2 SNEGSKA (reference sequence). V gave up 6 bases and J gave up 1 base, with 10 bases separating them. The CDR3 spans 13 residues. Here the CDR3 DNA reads TGCAGTGCAACTACAGGGTCTGGAAACACCATATATTTT. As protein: CSATTGSGNTIYF.